The entry below gives a single T cell receptor (beta chain) sequence along with its context. These data come from a study of blood T cell repertoires in COVID-19. Study-level background: Whether acute or convalescent, the COVID-19 samples came from the United States, Italy and Spain.

With 1 base removed from V and 3 bases from J, the gap between germline ends came to 7 bases. Germline CDR1 is SGHAT and CDR2 is FQNNGV. There are 14 residues in the CDR3. Produced via immunoSEQ multiplex PCR; TCRdb's table is partial and in-frame only. The profile shows under 200,000 clones, approximately 91% of them singletons. The receptor was isolated from a man aged 18-30 years with COVID-19, enrolled during active disease. The chain is built from TRBV11-2 and TRBJ2-1; possibly TRBD1 for D (5 bases). Material for sequencing was peripheral blood. CDR3 nucleotide sequence: TGTGCCAGCAGCTTAGGACAGATCTACAATGAGCAGTTCTTC. Amino acid sequence: CASSLGQIYNEQFF.